This is a list of T cell receptor beta chains from one sample in a study of cytomegalovirus exposure and HLA in healthy donors. The assay was immunoSEQ multiplex PCR, and TCRdb's table has in-frame clones only and misses some. The sample shows about 160,000 clones, more than 65% of them seen only once. Sequencing was carried out using PBMCs. The source is a man aged 25-45 years in good health and CMV-seronegative. Each CDR3 is given without its conserved first and last residue.

TRBJ2-5 TRBV7-9 13 ASEVRGGIQETQY
TRBJ1-2 TRBV10-3 11 AISADSNYGYT
TRBJ2-5 TRBV15 14 ATSRDWAAGKETQY
TRBJ1-5 TRBV6-5 13 ASSYSVSFNQPQH
TRBJ1-3 TRBV7-9 11 ASSLEHGNTIY
TRBJ2-2 TRBV10-2 12 ASSRDTNTGELF
TRBJ2-1 TRBV9 16 ASSPPWVAGSSYNEQF
TRBJ1-4 TRBV2 12 ASSEGGSGEKLF
TRBJ2-5 TRBV14 13 ASRPGQGAMGTQY
TRBJ1-5 TRBV27 15 ASSSTNRGPSNQPQH
TRBJ1-5 TRBV28 16 ASSGRQGVSISNQPQH
TRBJ2-2 TRBV7-8 12 ASSPRRGTGELF
TRBJ2-5 TRBV4-1 15 ASSQDRVAGGRETQY
TRBJ1-1 TRBV7-2 15 ASSSSTGGLLNTEAF
TRBJ2-2 TRBV5-1 12 ASRGTANTGELF
TRBJ2-1 TRBV18 13 ASSPPRVIGNEQF
TRBJ2-1 TRBV4-2 13 ASSQGAGGGNEQF
TRBJ1-6 TRBV7-2 13 ASSLMGLTGSPLH
TRBJ2-5 TRBV7-9 10 SSSSSEETQY
TRBJ2-1 TRBV9 13 ASSVVGQDYNEQF
TRBJ1-2 TRBV9 13 ASSVASGTYYGYT
TRBJ2-3 TRBV4-3 14 ASSQGSSGAVDTQY
TRBJ1-2 TRBV11-2 13 ASSPDRLANYGYT
TRBJ1-6 TRBV27 11 ASSDRGHSPLH
TRBJ2-7 TRBV4-3 11 ASSQGGRYEQY
TRBJ1-1 TRBV7-8 13 ASSFSPDMNTEAF
TRBJ1-5 TRBV25-1 14 ASSRGGGTGDQPQH
TRBJ2-7 TRBV18 13 ASSETGAFTYEQY
TRBJ2-5 TRBV19 14 ASSISHGGHQETQY
TRBJ1-4 TRBV19 13 ASSTLGHSNEKLF
TRBJ1-4 TRBV5-1 13 ASSLFEDSNEKLF
TRBJ2-7 TRBV11-1 9 ASSLAYEQY
TRBJ2-5 TRBV9 11 ASSDRQYAAQY
TRBJ2-7 TRBV6-5 12 ASTQGIASYEQY
TRBJ2-3 TRBV30 10 AWSVEPDTQY
TRBJ2-3 TRBV6-5 12 ASRRSVHTDTQY
TRBJ2-3 TRBV19 12 ASSIGLVTDTQY
TRBJ1-3 TRBV2 14 ASAWGGSFSGNTIY
TRBJ2-5 TRBV5-1 14 ASSLGVLLNQETQY
TRBJ2-7 TRBV9 9 ASSAGSEQY
TRBJ1-4 TRBV6-5 13 ASSKYGGTNEKLF
TRBJ1-2 TRBV5-4 12 ASKRASDEYGYT
TRBJ2-5 TRBV29-1 13 SVERFLAGVETQY
TRBJ2-7 TRBV9 12 ASSVGEGLYEQY
TRBJ1-2 TRBV7-9 8 AIQLWGYT
TRBJ2-3 TRBV9 14 ASSVGSGRGTDTQY
TRBJ1-6 TRBV7-2 13 AEGDKSSYNSPLH
TRBJ2-7 TRBV4-1 13 ASSQSSGAPYEQY
TRBJ2-7 TRBV15 12 ATSRDRQSYEQY
TRBJ1-5 TRBV28 13 ASSFQVYSNQPQH